What follows are 18 T cell receptor beta chains derived from one specimen sequenced in a study of control samples from healthy donors and cancer patients (dated by TCRdb to about 2020). The library was made by the immunoSEQ multiplex PCR assay. TCRdb took this table from immuneACCESS and kept in-frame rearrangements with V and J called. Such tables lack part of the clones; where checked against another copy, unresolved V genes explain under half of the gap, and the rest is unexplained. Recorded for this sample are about 170,000 clones; around 91% of them occurred a single time. Together, the top ten hold roughly 1.6% of the sample. Material for sequencing was blood. The receptors were sampled from a woman in her thirties in good health.

This clone was found a few times. J is TRBJ1-3 and V is TRBV15; 9 positions match TRBD1. Germline-derived CDR1 and CDR2 are LNHNV and YYDKDF (reference sequence). CDR3 size: 15 residues. With V trimmed by 3 bases and J by 0 bases, 0 bases remained unmatched. CDR3 sequence reads: CATSRTGGSGNTIYF. DNA of the CDR3: TGTGCCACCAGCAGGACAGGGGGCTCTGGAAACACCATATATTTT.

Remarks on this clone: At the DNA level, this CDR3 is encoded by other sequences in the same sample as well. The chain links TRBV18 to TRBJ2-3, with 11 nucleotides matching TRBD2. Germline V gene data show CDR1 as KGHSH and CDR2 as LQKENI. V lost 3 bases to trimming and J lost 1 base; unmatched junction nucleotides: 0. The CDR3 is made up of 15 amino acids. This chain's CDR3 is CASSPGLAGTDTQYF. In DNA form, the CDR3 reads TGTGCCAGCTCACCGGGACTAGCGGGCACAGATACGCAGTATTTT. Full variable domain (remainder filled in from reference TRBV18 and TRBJ2-3): NAGVMQNPRHLVRRRGQEARLRCSPMKGHSHVYWYRQLPEEGLKFMVYLQKENIIDESGMPKERFSAEFPKEGPSILRIQQVVRGDSAAYFCASSPGLAGTDTQYFGPGTRLTVL.

The chain has TRBV9 and TRBJ2-5; TRBD1 aligns across 10 bases. In germline, CDR1 is SGDLS, CDR2 YYNGEE. V was clipped by 4 bases and J by 5 bases; unmatched bases: 11. The CDR3 contains 16 residues. The CDR3: CASSRRRTGGRETQYF. Here the CDR3 DNA reads TGTGCCAGCAGCAGGAGGAGGACAGGGGGAAGGGAGACCCAGTACTTC.

The chain links TRBV4-2 to TRBJ2-3; tentatively, D is TRBD1 or TRBD2 (5 bases each). This CDR3 has 14 residues. Germline V lookup: CDR1 LGHNA, CDR2 YNFKEQ. With 0 bases removed from V and 6 bases from J, the gap between germline ends came to 10 bases. The CDR3 region is CASSQDRGPDTQYF. The CDR3 DNA is TGTGCCAGCAGCCAAGATCGGGGACCGGATACGCAGTATTTT.

The chain has TRBV21-1 and TRBJ2-7; no check of the table's D call, TRBD2, against the DNA was made. TRBV21-1 is described as a pseudogene. The CDR3 has 16 amino acids. The CDR3 DNA sequence: TGTGCCAGCAGCGATAGGACTAGCGGGAGAACCTACGAGCAGTACTTC. Residues: CASSDRTSGRTYEQYF.

The rearrangement joins TRBV13 to TRBJ1-1; no clear D gene. V lost 5 bases to trimming and J lost 5 bases, with 12 bases between them. CDR1 is PRHDT, CDR2 FYEKMQ, per germline (reference sequence). The CDR3 has 13 residues. Written as DNA, the CDR3 is TGTGCCAGCAGCGAATGGACGAGGACTGAAGCTTTCTTT. Protein: CASSEWTRTEAFF.

The J gene is TRBJ2-3, the V gene TRBV5-1, with TRBD2 matching 11 bases. Germline-derived CDR1 and CDR2 are SGHRS and YFSETQ. There are 16 residues in the CDR3. The trim removed 4 bases at V and 3 bases at J, leaving 7 bases unmatched. As DNA, the CDR3 is TGCGCCAGCAGCGCCGGGACTAGCGGTCAGACAGATACGCAGTATTTT. Amino acid sequence: CASSAGTSGQTDTQYF. Using reference TRBV5-1 and TRBJ2-3 for the parts outside the CDR3, the full variable domain is KAGVTQTPRYLIKTRGQQVTLSCSPISGHRSVSWYQQTPGQGLQFLFEYFSETQRNKGNFPGRFSGRQFSNSRSEMNVSTLELGDSALYLCASSAGTSGQTDTQYFGPGTRLTVL.

The V call is TRBV18, the J call TRBJ1-5; D is ambiguous. CDR3 length: 13 residues. Between the trimmed V and J ends, which lost 4 bases and 5 bases, there was a span of 9 bases. Germline CDR1 KGHSH, CDR2 LQKENI. The CDR3 DNA sequence: TGTGCCAGCTCACAAGGGTTAGATCAGCCCCAGCATTTT. Amino acids: CASSQGLDQPQHF.

The chain is built from TRBV11-2 and TRBJ1-2; TRBD1 matches at 10 bases. CDR3 length: 16 amino acids. V dropped 2 bases and J dropped 3; count of bases not matched to a gene: 6. CDR1 and CDR2 from the germline V gene are SGHAT and FQNNGV. CDR3 DNA sequence: TGTGCCAGCAGCTTATCCCGGGACAGGGGAGACTATGGCTACACCTTC. Its protein product is CASSLSRDRGDYGYTF.

V usage is TRBV18 and J usage is TRBJ1-5, with TRBD1 matching 7 bases. Germline CDR1 KGHSH, CDR2 LQKENI. The CDR3 is 15 residues long. V was clipped by 3 bases and J by 3 bases; unmatched bases: 5. The CDR3 reads CASSPMGQINQPQHF. CDR3 nucleotides: TGTGCCAGCTCACCGATGGGACAGATCAATCAGCCCCAGCATTTT.

The gene calls are TRBV10-1 and TRBJ2-1; no clear D. Germline-derived CDR1 and CDR2 are WNHNN and SYGVQD (reference sequence). V gave up 9 bases and J gave up 8 bases, with 5 bases separating them. This CDR3 contains 9 residues. The CDR3 protein is CASRDEQFF. The CDR3 nucleotides read TGCGCCAGTAGGGATGAGCAGTTCTTC.

The chain has TRBV29-1 and TRBJ2-7; D may be TRBD2 (7 bases). Trimming removed 0 bases from V and 5 bases from J, with 8 bases in between. The CDR3 length is 12 residues. Per the germline V gene, CDR1 is SQVTM and CDR2 is ANQGSEA. The CDR3 bases are TGCAGCGTTGAAGAAGGGGGGGACGAGCAGTACTTC. Its translation is CSVEEGGDEQYF.

The V and J genes are TRBV7-9 and TRBJ1-4; D possibly corresponds to TRBD1 (5 bases). The germline gives CDR1 SEHNR, CDR2 FQNEAQ (reference sequence). The CDR3 runs to 14 residues. V lost 2 bases, J lost 3 bases, and 7 bases lay in between. The CDR3 sequence: CASSLRGPNEKLFF. The CDR3 DNA is TGTGCCAGCAGCTTACGGGGCCCTAATGAAAAACTGTTTTTT.

The chain recombines TRBV7-9 with TRBJ1-6; D is perhaps TRBD1 (5 bases). The CDR3 totals 15 residues. CDR1 and CDR2 (germline): SEHNR, FQNEAQ (reference sequence). V lost 1 base and J lost 7, with 11 bases in between. CDR3 DNA sequence: TGTGCCAGCAGCTTAGACCGGACAACAAATTCACCCCTCCACTTT. Translating it yields CASSLDRTTNSPLHF.

In this sample, this clone turned up once. This rearrangement joins TRBV7-8 to TRBJ1-5, with D perhaps matching TRBD1 (6 bases). This CDR3 contains 14 residues. CDR1 and CDR2 from the germline V gene are SGHVS and FQNEAQ. V lost 4 bases and J lost 4, with 11 bases in between. CDR3 in amino acids: CASSSNRANQPQHF. The CDR3, as DNA: TGTGCCAGCAGCTCCAACAGGGCGAATCAGCCCCAGCATTTT.

This chain joins TRBV2 and TRBJ1-2; possible D gene TRBD1, 5 bases. The V end lost 7 bases, the J end lost 0 bases, and 12 bases lay between the germline ends. Germline V gene sequence: CDR1 SNHLY, CDR2 FYNNEI. The CDR3 extends over 14 amino acids. The CDR3 DNA is TGTGCCAGCACACGACAGACCGCTAACTATGGCTACACCTTC. The encoded protein is CASTRQTANYGYTF.

The chain employs TRBV7-3 and TRBJ2-3; no firm D call. Deletions cut 7 bases from V and 2 bases from J, with 10 bases between. The CDR3 consists of 13 residues. In germline, CDR1 is SGHTA, CDR2 FQGTGA. CDR3 nucleotide sequence: TGTGCCAGCACAGACGGGTCCACAGATACGCAGTATTTT. It specifies CASTDGSTDTQYF. Based on the CDR3 plus reference TRBV7-3 and TRBJ2-3, the full variable domain is GAGVSQTPSNKVTEKGKYVELRCDPISGHTALYWYRQSLGQGPEFLIYFQGTGAADDSGLPNDRFFAVRPEGSVSTLKIQRTERGDSAVYLCASTDGSTDTQYFGPGTRLTVL.

This chain uses TRBV6-5 with TRBJ1-6; tentatively, D is TRBD1 (5 bases). V was trimmed by 6 bases and J by 8 bases, leaving 14 bases between them. Germline V CDR1 and CDR2: MNHEY, SVGAGI. The CDR3 is 14 amino acids. This CDR3 reads CASRLTASYSPLHF. CDR3 nucleotides: TGTGCCAGCAGATTGACAGCTTCTTATTCACCCCTCCACTTT.